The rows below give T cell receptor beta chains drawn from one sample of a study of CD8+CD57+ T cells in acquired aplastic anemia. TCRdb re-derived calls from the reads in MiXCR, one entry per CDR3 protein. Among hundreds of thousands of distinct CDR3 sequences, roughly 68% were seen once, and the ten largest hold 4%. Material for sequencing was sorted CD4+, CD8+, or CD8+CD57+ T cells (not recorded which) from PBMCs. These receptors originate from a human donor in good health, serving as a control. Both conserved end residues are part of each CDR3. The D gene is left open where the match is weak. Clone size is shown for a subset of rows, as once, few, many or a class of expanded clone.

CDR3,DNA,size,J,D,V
CASSPSGGNTQYF,TGTGCCAGCAGTCCGAGCGGGGGCAATACGCAGTATTTT,.,TRBJ2-3,TRBD2,TRBV19
CASSLDRASNSPLYF,TGTGCCAGCAGCTTAGATAGGGCCTCTAATTCACCCCTCTACTTC,.,TRBJ2-5,.,TRBV7-8
CASSWAGGESSYEQYF,TGCGCCAGCTCTTGGGCCGGGGGCGAAAGCTCCTACGAGCAGTACTTC,.,TRBJ2-7,.,TRBV5-1
CSARGVKETQYF,TGCAGTGCCAGGGGCGTGAAAGAGACCCAGTACTTC,.,TRBJ2-5,.,TRBV20-1
CASSFLRGGGNAQFF,TGTGCCAGCAGCTTCCTGCGGGGGGGTGGCAATGCGCAGTTCTTC,once,TRBJ2-1,TRBD2,TRBV25-1
CSASRGASEHTEAFF,TGCAGTGCTAGTCGGGGGGCAAGTGAGCACACTGAAGCTTTCTTT,.,TRBJ1-1,.,TRBV20-1
CASRIGVESPLHF,TGTGCCAGCAGGATCGGGGTAGAGTCACCCCTCCACTTT,.,TRBJ1-6,.,TRBV13
CSAFSSGGAHTQYF,TGCAGTGCCTTCTCTAGCGGGGGGGCCCATACGCAGTATTTT,.,TRBJ2-3,TRBD2,TRBV20-1
CAISLQGWGSPAFF,TGTGCCATCAGCTTACAGGGATGGGGGTCTCCAGCTTTCTTT,.,TRBJ1-1,.,TRBV10-3
CASSEDREETGNTIYF,TGTGCCAGCAGTGAAGACAGGGAAGAGACTGGAAACACCATATATTTT,.,TRBJ1-3,.,TRBV2
CASSLGRGGTEAFF,TGTGCCAGCAGCTTGGGCAGGGGTGGGACTGAAGCTTTCTTT,.,TRBJ1-1,.,TRBV7-3